This T cell receptor beta chain was captured by sequencing in a study of human T cells and chemical hapten exposure (dated by TCRdb to 2020 to 2022). About the investigation overall: For sensitization, 2% DPC in acetone was applied to a 2 cm by 2 cm area of upper inner arm skin. Throughout the approximately 26-week study period, patients were also given weekly therapeutic DPC doses on the scalp. Patch tests used Finn chambers with 0.01% DPC on the upper back, scored after 6 days by International Contact Dermatitis Research Group standards. Most of the patients in the cohort were female, and the cohort covered alopecia areata with under or over 50% scalp involvement, alopecia totalis and alopecia universalis. Libraries were pooled for sequencing, and per-sample TCR yields varied mainly because of small differences in library volumes within the pool. In alopecia patients, the study followed how the peripheral blood TCR repertoire changed in vivo over primary and secondary sensitization to diphenylcyclopropenone (DPC), a hapten. Blood samples were taken from patients before sensitization (week 0) and at 2, 6 and about 24 weeks after DPC sensitization. Nearly 30 alopecia patients provided blood for TCR sequencing at one to four time points (pre-sensitization, 2, 6 and 24 weeks). General findings and caveats noted by the study authors: Repeated subsampling changed both the strength of the expansion versus patch-test correlation and the threshold at which the correlation became significant. Expanded TCRs formed significantly more large CDR3 similarity clusters than pre-sensitization or healthy control sets, consistent with antigen-driven responses. DPC sensitization did not change how many TCRs were above 1 in 1000 frequency, and no evidence was found of alterations in global repertoire structure. All patients had alopecia, a presumed autoimmune disease, so their immune response might differ from that of healthy individuals. Patch test score correlated positively with the number of PT1 expanded TCRs, reaching significance at thresholds 8, 16 and 32 but not at 4.

Libraries were built with RACE. The reads were generated on a NextSeq 500. Library preparation attached unique molecular identifiers to individual cDNA molecules for quantitative, reproducible TCR counting. Each blood RNA sample was used to sequence both TCR alpha and TCR beta chains. The paper's processing steps were these. A median of around 100,000 TCRs per sample was observed, with a range of roughly 23,224 to 700,000. V, J and CDR3 annotation of the TCR reads was carried out using the Decombinator software suite. For PS versus PT1 abundance plots, all samples were subsampled to the same number of TCRs (28,000). Expanded TCRs were defined as absent before sensitization and observed at least eight times at the 2-week time point. In TCRdb, the public reads were trimmed at Q25 with fastp and aligned with MiXCR, with productive beta chains retained. Each record represents a unique CDR3 protein, reported with the most common genes and DNA among its rows. The V and J calls and clone size are TCRdb's, not the authors'. Within this sample are around 130,000 distinct CDR3 sequences, with 12% of them counted one time only. 1.3% to 1.5% of the sample belongs to the ten largest clones.

This clonotype showed up just a few times. Its antigen remains unidentified. The record has no base qualities; no much larger clone is one base away. Between the V and J ends, shortened by 5 bases and 2 bases respectively, the junction contains 13 bases. CDR1 and CDR2, per the germline V gene (reference sequence), are SEHNR and FQNEAQ. The CDR3 holds 14 amino acids from the cysteine to the phenylalanine. The entry retains the CDR3 DNA only, 42 bases that are in frame from base 1. The time point label for this specimen denotes: patch test 2, 6 weeks after DPC sensitization. The treatment or condition label on this specimen signifies: therapeutic diphenylcyclopropenone sensitization with weekly scalp DPC. Blood at each patch-test visit was drawn before the patch test was applied. To be eligible, patients had to be aged 18 to 70, diagnosed with alopecia and judged suitable for DPC therapy, while pregnant patients were excluded. Total RNA was extracted from unfractionated whole blood that had been collected in Tempus Blood RNA tubes.

The V and J segments used are TRBV7-9 and TRBJ2-7; perhaps TRBD1 is the D gene, with 6 bases matching. The receptor was isolated from a woman in her forties or fifties with alopecia areata. Some clones in this sample may be carry-over from other donors' samples. Sequenced material: whole blood, taken in connection with sensitization to the hapten diphenylcyclopropenone (DPC). The CDR3 protein is CASSARTVTYEQYF. At the DNA level, the sequence is TGTGCCAGCAGCGCCAGGACAGTGACCTACGAGCAGTACTTC.